This T cell receptor (beta chain) was recorded in a study of CD8+ T cells in alopecia areata. Study results and caveats: Because of a solitary nonresponder, the connection of baseline CD8+ expansion to response stays uncertain. Numerous clones, expanded in lesions, remained in scalp and blood during tofacitinib.

A note on this clone: The antigen is unknown.

Treatment here: oral pan-JAK inhibitor, 5-10 mg twice daily. Those with alopecia areata gave lesional scalp punch biopsies and peripheral blood. From PBMCs, CD4+ and CD8+ T cells were sorted. Once RNA had been extracted, it was reverse transcribed into cDNA to act as the sequencing template. Profiling relied on immunoSEQ multiplex PCR, and the TCRdb table lists in-frame clones only, not all of them. The table has roughly 220,000 clones, 35% to 40% seen once. The germline V and J ends were trimmed by 2 bases and 0 bases, with 20 bases remaining between them. This CDR3 comprises 18 residues. Germline V lookup: CDR1 SGHRS, CDR2 YFSETQ.

The material was CD4+ T cells sorted from blood, obtained between weeks 30 and 35, from a patient treated with tofacitinib. The sequence was obtained from a human donor with alopecia areata. The chain joins TRBV5-1 to TRBJ1-2; D might be TRBD1 (5 bases). The CDR3 region is CASSFDTGRSLANYGYTF. CDR3 nucleotide sequence: TGCGCCAGCAGCTTTGATACGGGACGGAGCTTAGCTAACTATGGCTACACCTTC.